This is a list of T cell receptor beta chains from one sample in a study of blood T cell repertoires in COVID-19. Measured with immunoSEQ multiplex PCR; TCRdb has only the in-frame clones, and not every one. The sample includes about 370,000 clones, around 90% seen only once; the top ten take about 6.5%. Material: peripheral blood. The receptors come from a man between 18 and 35 years old with active or convalescent COVID-19. CDR3s include the opening cysteine and the closing phenylalanine or tryptophan. A D gene is named only where the DNA matches it firmly. Where a row states a size, it is once, few, many or the class of an expanded clone; other rows omit it.

D gene: TRBD1
V gene: TRBV19
clone size: once
J gene: TRBJ2-2
CDR3 DNA: TGTGCCAGTAGTAGGACAGGGGGCAACGGGGAGCTGTTTTTT
CDR3 protein: CASSRTGGNGELFF

D gene: TRBD1
V gene: TRBV28
clone size: few
J gene: TRBJ2-7
CDR3 DNA: TGTGCCAGCACCCCCCGCACAGGGGCCGACCTCTACGAGCAGTACTTC
CDR3 protein: CASTPRTGADLYEQYF

D gene: TRBD2
V gene: TRBV4-3
clone size: .
J gene: TRBJ2-1
CDR3 DNA: TGCGCCAGCAGCCAGGATAGCGGGAGGGCCTCGGATGAGCAGTTCTTC
CDR3 protein: CASSQDSGRASDEQFF

D gene: .
V gene: TRBV4-3
clone size: .
J gene: TRBJ1-5
CDR3 DNA: TGCGCCAGCAGCCAAGATGGACAGAGCAATCAGCCCCAGCATTTT
CDR3 protein: CASSQDGQSNQPQHF

D gene: TRBD2
V gene: TRBV28
clone size: .
J gene: TRBJ2-7
CDR3 DNA: TGTGCCAGCAGTCGACTAGCGGTGGAATCCTACGAGCAGTACTTC
CDR3 protein: CASSRLAVESYEQYF

D gene: TRBD1
V gene: TRBV18
clone size: .
J gene: TRBJ1-5
CDR3 DNA: TGTGCCAGCTCACCACAGGGGGCCCCTCAGCCCCAGCATTTT
CDR3 protein: CASSPQGAPQPQHF

D gene: .
V gene: TRBV4-3
clone size: .
J gene: TRBJ1-5
CDR3 DNA: TGCGCCAGCAGCCAGGCCATCGGGACATCAAATCAGCCCCAGCATTTT
CDR3 protein: CASSQAIGTSNQPQHF

D gene: .
V gene: TRBV3-1/TRBV3-2
clone size: few
J gene: TRBJ2-7
CDR3 DNA: TGTGCCAGCAGCCAGAGGGACATCTCCTACGAGCAGTACTTC
CDR3 protein: CASSQRDISYEQYF

D gene: .
V gene: TRBV2
clone size: .
J gene: TRBJ2-2
CDR3 DNA: TGTGCCAGCAGCGTCGAGGGGGTGAACACCGGGGAGCTGTTTTTT
CDR3 protein: CASSVEGVNTGELFF

D gene: TRBD1
V gene: TRBV19
clone size: .
J gene: TRBJ1-2
CDR3 DNA: TGTGCCAGTAGGCGAAACGGTCCGACACAGGGGGGGGACTATGGCTACACCTTC
CDR3 protein: CASRRNGPTQGGDYGYTF

D gene: TRBD1
V gene: TRBV19
clone size: .
J gene: TRBJ2-1
CDR3 DNA: TGTGCCAGTAGTATCGGACAGGGCCTGGGGTCTGGGCAGTTCTTC
CDR3 protein: CASSIGQGLGSGQFF

D gene: TRBD2
V gene: TRBV27
clone size: .
J gene: TRBJ2-7
CDR3 DNA: TGTGCCAGCAGTTTTGGGGACTACTACGAGCAGTACTTC
CDR3 protein: CASSFGDYYEQYF

D gene: .
V gene: TRBV5-1
clone size: once
J gene: TRBJ1-1
CDR3 DNA: TGCGCCAGCAGAAAACAGGTGTCCGGGGACACTGAGGCTTTCTTT
CDR3 protein: CASRKQVSGDTEAFF

D gene: .
V gene: TRBV7-2
clone size: .
J gene: TRBJ2-7
CDR3 DNA: TGTGCCAGCAGCTCCCAGGTTCGCGACGAGCAGTACTTC
CDR3 protein: CASSSQVRDEQYF

D gene: TRBD1
V gene: TRBV7-2
clone size: few
J gene: TRBJ1-3
CDR3 DNA: TGTGCCAGCAGCTTAAGGCCAGGGGGGAATATGGGAAACACCATATATTTT
CDR3 protein: CASSLRPGGNMGNTIYF

D gene: .
V gene: TRBV27
clone size: .
J gene: TRBJ2-5
CDR3 DNA: TGTGCCAGCAGTTTATTAGGGGGGGGCGTAGAGACCCAGTACTTC
CDR3 protein: CASSLLGGGVETQYF

D gene: TRBD2
V gene: TRBV12-5
clone size: .
J gene: TRBJ2-3
CDR3 DNA: TGTGCTAGTGGCCCCGGGGCGGGGGGCCCCACAGATACGCAGTATTTT
CDR3 protein: CASGPGAGGPTDTQYF

D gene: .
V gene: TRBV18
clone size: .
J gene: TRBJ2-5
CDR3 DNA: TGTGCCAGCTCACTCATTAATCGGGAGACCCAGTACTTC
CDR3 protein: CASSLINRETQYF

D gene: TRBD1
V gene: TRBV28
clone size: .
J gene: TRBJ1-5
CDR3 DNA: TGTGCCAGCAGTGACTGGGACAGGGTAAATTGGACCAATCAGCCCCAGCATTTT
CDR3 protein: CASSDWDRVNWTNQPQHF

D gene: TRBD1
V gene: TRBV28
clone size: .
J gene: TRBJ1-5
CDR3 DNA: TGTGCCAGCAGGTCACAGGGGGCTCAGCCCCAGCATTTT
CDR3 protein: CASRSQGAQPQHF